This T cell receptor beta chain was obtained from a study of CD8 T cells in Susac syndrome. Random hexamers served to reverse transcribe about 0.45 to 1 ug RNA. MiXCR, run by TCRdb on the immunoSEQ multiplex PCR reads, gives a single entry per CDR3 protein. The data show some 160,000 distinct CDR3 sequences, 85% to 95% seen once. Notes on this clonotype: Its antigen is unknown.

Points from the study as a whole: Expansion of clones was not seen in the CD4+ T cell repertoires of Susac syndrome.

This clonotype originated in a human donor with Susac syndrome. Sequenced: CD4+ T cells from PBMCs.

The CDR3 sequence: CAYPPGRSNTGELFF. Written as DNA, the CDR3 is TGTGCCTACCCCCCGGGGCGATCGAACACCGGGGAGCTGTTTTTT. The chain has TRBV7-9 and TRBJ2-2, with D perhaps given as TRBD1 or TRBD2 (5 bases each). Trimming shortened V by 11 bases and J by 0 bases, and 16 bases separated the two germline ends. The germline gives CDR1 SEHNR, CDR2 FQNEAQ (reference sequence). The CDR3 runs to 15 residues.